Listed here are 27 T cell receptor beta chains from one sample, sequenced in a study of OX40 agonist ivuxolimab in advanced cancers. TCRdb's copy holds only in-frame clones and misses some; the assay was immunoSEQ multiplex PCR. The sample includes about 14,000 clones, over 75% seen only once; the top ten take approximately 61%. Here the sequenced sample was CD4+ or CD8+ T cells sorted from blood, taken in a trial of the OX40 agonist ivuxolimab. These receptor sequences come from an adult with an advanced solid tumor such as melanoma, head and neck, liver or kidney cancer.

The chain recombines TRBV5-6 with TRBJ2-5; D might be TRBD2 (5 bases). Germline loops: CDR1 SGHDT, CDR2 YYEEEE. This CDR3 spans 16 amino acids. The V and J ends lost 0 bases and 1 base respectively, with 13 bases between them. The CDR3 DNA reads as TGTGCCAGCAGCTTGGGACGGGATCCGACCCAAGAGACCCAGTACTTC. It specifies CASSLGRDPTQETQYF.

The chain employs TRBV9 and TRBJ2-5, with 8 bases that match TRBD2. This CDR3 spans 14 amino acids. The germline gives CDR1 SGDLS, CDR2 YYNGEE. V shed 0 bases, J shed 4 bases, and the junction held 2 bases outside the gene matches. The CDR3 is CASSVAGGGETQYF. CDR3 sequence (DNA): TGTGCCAGCAGCGTAGCGGGGGGGGGAGAGACCCAGTACTTC.

The chain is built from TRBV6-1 and TRBJ1-4; D ambiguous. This CDR3 contains 14 residues. Per the germline V gene, CDR1 is MNHNS and CDR2 is SASEGT. CDR3: CAVTRRTTNEKLFF. DNA for the CDR3: TGTGCGGTAACCAGGAGAACAACTAATGAAAAACTGTTTTTT.

This clone is deemed medium-sized (0.01 to 0.1%). This chain links TRBV9 with TRBJ2-1, with 7 nucleotides matching TRBD1. In germline, CDR1 is SGDLS, CDR2 YYNGEE. V shed 3 bases, J shed 4 bases, and the junction held 4 bases outside the gene matches. The CDR3 is made up of 14 amino acids. The CDR3 is CASSGTGEYNEQFF. The CDR3 region has the DNA TGTGCCAGCAGCGGCACAGGGGAATACAATGAGCAGTTCTTC.

The chain combines TRBV7-2 with TRBJ2-5; TRBD1 is a possible D gene (6 bases). The J call may be in error: the DNA end matches TRBJ2-7 better. The CDR3 contains 12 residues. Germline loops: CDR1 SGHTA, CDR2 FQGNSA. This chain's CDR3 is CATQGSSYEQYF. The CDR3 nucleotides are TGTGCCACCCAGGGGAGCTCCTACGAGCAGTACTTC.

The chain recombines TRBV10-2 with TRBJ2-1; TRBD2 is a possible D gene (5 bases). The V end lost 2 bases, the J end lost 8 bases, and 10 bases lay between the germline ends. Germline V CDR1 and CDR2: WSHSY, SAAADI. CDR3 size: 13 residues. The CDR3 sequence: CASSEEGRDEQFF. In nucleotides, the CDR3 is TGCGCCAGCAGTGAGGAGGGCCGGGATGAGCAGTTCTTC.

This chain joins TRBV5-5 and TRBJ2-7, with D tentatively TRBD1 or TRBD2 (5 bases each). The CDR3 has 14 amino acids. The germline CDR1 and CDR2 sequences are SGHKS and YYEKEE (reference sequence). Trimming removed 4 bases from V and 3 bases from J, with 14 bases in between. The CDR3 loop reads CASSGTQSGYEQYF. In DNA form, the CDR3 reads TGTGCCAGCAGCGGGACCCAGTCGGGCTACGAGCAGTACTTC.

The chain links TRBV29-1 to TRBJ1-1; TRBD1 matches 9 bases. Germline V gene data show CDR1 as SQVTM and CDR2 as ANQGSEA. After removal of 4 bases from V and 5 bases from J, the junction contained 5 bases not matched to a gene. This CDR3 has 13 residues. The chain's CDR3 is CSVGTGGLTEAFF. The DNA of the CDR3 is TGCAGCGTTGGTACAGGGGGCCTGACTGAAGCTTTCTTT.

The V and J genes are TRBV19 and TRBJ1-2, with 10 bases matching TRBD1. The germline V gene encodes CDR1 LNHDA and CDR2 SQIVND (reference sequence). The CDR3 is made up of 15 amino acids. The V segment lost 0 bases and the J segment 6 bases; nucleotides outside the gene matches: 4. The CDR3 bases are TGTGCCAGTAGTATAGATCTCGGGACAGGGGATGGCTACACCTTC. Translation gives CASSIDLGTGDGYTF.

This chain joins TRBV6-6 and TRBJ1-2; possible D gene TRBD1, 5 bases. With 7 bases removed from V and 4 bases from J, the gap between germline ends came to 10 bases. This CDR3 has 12 residues. Germline assignment: CDR1 MNHNY and CDR2 SVGAGI (reference sequence). The CDR3 DNA reads as TGTGCCAGCACCTCCGGGACCTATGGCTACACCTTC. This translates into CASTSGTYGYTF.

V and J are TRBV2 and TRBJ1-1; D gene uncertain. The germline V and J ends were trimmed by 5 bases and 0 bases, with 7 bases remaining between them. The CDR3 has 13 residues. CDR1 and CDR2 (germline): SNHLY, FYNNEI. The CDR3 DNA follows: TGTGCCAGCAGTTACTCGATGAACACTGAAGCTTTCTTT. Its protein is CASSYSMNTEAFF.

DNA of the CDR3: TGTGCCAGCAGGGGGACCTATGGCTACACCTTC. Translation: CASRGTYGYTF. The genes are TRBV2 and TRBJ1-2; D possibly corresponds to TRBD1 (5 bases). V was cut by 6 bases and J by 4 bases, with 6 bases left in between. The CDR3 runs to 11 residues. The germline V gene has CDR1 SNHLY and CDR2 FYNNEI.

The chain employs TRBV7-6 and TRBJ1-4; no clear D. This CDR3 is built from 14 residues. Germline V gives CDR1 SGHVS, CDR2 FNYEAQ. Between the trimmed V and J ends, which lost 0 bases and 8 bases, there was a span of 10 bases. CDR3: CASSLAHGGEKLFF. The CDR3 DNA is TGTGCCAGCAGCTTAGCGCATGGTGGGGAAAAACTGTTTTTT. Filled out from reference TRBV7-6 and TRBJ1-4, the complete variable domain reads GAGVSQSPRYKVTKRGQDVALRCDPISGHVSLYWYRQALGQGPEFLTYFNYEAQQDKSGLPNDRFSAERPEGSISTLTIQRTEQRDSAMYRCASSLAHGGEKLFFGSGTQLSVL.

This chain joins TRBV23-1 and TRBJ1-1, with D perhaps matching TRBD1 (5 bases). TRBV23-1 is an ORF for which the function is uncertain. The CDR3 is made up of 15 amino acids. Trimming shortened V by 4 bases and J by 4 bases, and 16 bases separated the two germline ends. DNA for the CDR3: TGCGCCAGCAGTCTGGGTGGGGCTAAGGGCACTGAAGCTTTCTTT. Amino acids: CASSLGGAKGTEAFF.

The V and J genes are TRBV5-6 and TRBJ2-7; a weak D match, TRBD2 (5 bases). Trimming cost V 2 bases and J 0 bases, with 18 bases left between them. The germline V gene has CDR1 SGHDT and CDR2 YYEEEE. The CDR3 sequence is 17 residues long. The CDR3 coding sequence is TGTGCCAGCAGCTTTCACACTCAACTAGTGCCCTCCTACGAGCAGTACTTC. It yields the protein CASSFHTQLVPSYEQYF. Using reference TRBV5-6 and TRBJ2-7 for the parts outside the CDR3, the full variable domain is DAGVTQSPTHLIKTRGQQVTLRCSPKSGHDTVSWYQQALGQGPQFIFQYYEEEERQRGNFPDRFSGHQFPNYSSELNVNALLLGDSALYLCASSFHTQLVPSYEQYFGPGTRLTVT.

V and J are TRBV7-2 and TRBJ2-7; tentative D call: TRBD2 (5 bases). Per the germline V gene, CDR1 is SGHTA and CDR2 is FQGNSA. CDR3 length: 16 amino acids. The V gene lost 0 bases and the J gene lost 3 bases, with 15 bases spanning the gap. The CDR3 DNA follows: TGTGCCAGCAGCTTAGCGGGAGATTACGGGGACTACGAGCAGTACTTC. Residues: CASSLAGDYGDYEQYF.

This clone was seen only once. The chain uses TRBV7-9 and TRBJ2-1, with 10 bases fitting TRBD2. The CDR3 extends over 16 amino acids. The V and J ends lost 6 bases and 1 base, in that order; junction bases with no gene match: 6. Germline-derived CDR1 and CDR2 are SEHNR and FQNEAQ (reference sequence). The CDR3 DNA reads TGTGCCAGCAGTCCTAGCGGGAGAAGATCCTACAATGAGCAGTTCTTC. Encoded protein: CASSPSGRRSYNEQFF.

The rearrangement joins TRBV7-3 to TRBJ1-1; no firm D call. V lost 5 bases, J lost 3 bases, and 13 bases lay in between. CDR1 SGHTA and CDR2 FQGTGA come from the germline V gene. The CDR3 sequence is 14 residues long. The CDR3 region has the DNA TGTGCCAGCAGCCCACCAGGTTTTTACACTGAAGCTTTCTTT. It encodes CASSPPGFYTEAFF.

This clone showed up just once. V gene TRBV28 combines with J gene TRBJ2-5; D uncertain. The J call is doubtful: the DNA matches TRBJ2-7 better. Germline V CDR1 and CDR2: MDHEN, SYDVKM. The length of the CDR3 is 11 residues. CDR3 nucleotide sequence: TGTGCCAGCAGTTGGAATTACGAGCAGTACTTC. This sequence encodes CASSWNYEQYF.

The J gene is TRBJ2-1, the V gene TRBV13, with TRBD2 matching 9 bases. The V gene end was trimmed by 3 bases and the J gene end by 0 bases; junction bases not matched to a gene: 9. This CDR3 contains 18 residues. Germline lookup yields CDR1 PRHDT and CDR2 FYEKMQ (reference sequence). This CDR3 reads CASSFGGGAGGSYNEQFF. The DNA of the CDR3 is TGTGCCAGCAGCTTTGGCGGGGGGGCCGGTGGCTCCTACAATGAGCAGTTCTTC.

V is TRBV5-6 and J is TRBJ2-5; TRBD1 might be the D (5 bases). V lost 3 bases to trimming and J lost 6 bases, with 15 bases between them. The length of the CDR3 is 14 residues. CDR1 SGHDT and CDR2 YYEEEE come from the germline V gene. The chain's CDR3 is CASSWGPEGKTQYF. The CDR3 DNA sequence: TGTGCCAGCAGCTGGGGCCCCGAAGGCAAGACCCAGTACTTC.

V usage is TRBV7-9 and J usage is TRBJ2-3; no clear D gene. CDR1 and CDR2 (germline): SEHNR, FQNEAQ (reference sequence). Trimming shortened V by 11 bases and J by 5 bases, and 17 bases separated the two germline ends. This CDR3 has 13 amino acids. CDR3 DNA: TGTGCCTCGTTCAAGATGGCGAGAGATACGCAGTATTTT. This translates into CASFKMARDTQYF.

Only one count was recorded for this clone. J is TRBJ1-1 and V is TRBV11-3; weak D call: TRBD1 (5 bases). The CDR3 consists of 19 residues. Germline CDR1 and CDR2: SGHNT and YENEEA. Trimming cost V 0 bases and J 3 bases, with 23 bases left between them. The CDR3 spells CASSLDPLGREGFDTEAFF. The CDR3 DNA follows: TGTGCCAGCAGCTTAGATCCTCTCGGCAGGGAGGGATTCGACACTGAAGCTTTCTTT.

This chain uses TRBV9 with TRBJ2-5; 11 bases fit TRBD2. The CDR3 runs 16 residues. CDR1 and CDR2 (germline): SGDLS, YYNGEE. Trimming took 6 bases from V and 4 from J; bases not matched to a gene: 11. The CDR3 nucleotides read TGTGCCAGCACCCCTGGTAGGCTAGCGGGAGGAGAGACCCAGTACTTC. It yields the protein CASTPGRLAGGETQYF. The full variable domain, with the rest looked up from reference TRBV9 and TRBJ2-5, is DSGVTQTPKHLITATGQRVTLRCSPRSGDLSVYWYQQSLDQGLQFLIQYYNGEERAKGNILERFSAQQFPDLHSELNLSSLELGDSALYFCASTPGRLAGGETQYFGPGTRLLVL.

This chain joins TRBV15 and TRBJ2-7; TRBD2 agrees at 7 bases. Germline CDR1 LNHNV, CDR2 YYDKDF (reference sequence). The V segment lost 8 bases and the J segment 0 bases; nucleotides outside the gene matches: 1. The length of the CDR3 is 12 residues. CDR3 region: CATGGSSYEQYF. The DNA of the CDR3 is TGTGCCACCGGCGGGAGCTCCTACGAGCAGTACTTC.

This clone is categorized as medium-sized. This sample includes further DNA sequences coding for the same CDR3. The chain carries TRBV4-3 and TRBJ2-7, with TRBD1 identical over 9 bases. The germline V gene has CDR1 LGHNA and CDR2 YSLEER. The trim removed 5 bases at V and 0 bases at J, leaving 2 bases unmatched. This CDR3 spans 14 amino acids. CDR3 residues: CASSTDRGSYEQYF. In DNA form, the CDR3 reads TGCGCCAGCAGCACGGACAGGGGCTCCTACGAGCAGTACTTC.

The V call is TRBV11-3, the J call TRBJ2-7, with D possibly TRBD1 on 5 matching bases. This CDR3 is built from 13 residues. The V and J ends lost 1 base and 7 bases respectively, with 11 bases between them. Looked up from germline, CDR1 is SGHNT and CDR2 is YENEEA. CDR3 amino acids: CASSLVTVAEQYF. CDR3 DNA: TGTGCCAGCAGCTTAGTGACAGTAGCTGAGCAGTACTTC.